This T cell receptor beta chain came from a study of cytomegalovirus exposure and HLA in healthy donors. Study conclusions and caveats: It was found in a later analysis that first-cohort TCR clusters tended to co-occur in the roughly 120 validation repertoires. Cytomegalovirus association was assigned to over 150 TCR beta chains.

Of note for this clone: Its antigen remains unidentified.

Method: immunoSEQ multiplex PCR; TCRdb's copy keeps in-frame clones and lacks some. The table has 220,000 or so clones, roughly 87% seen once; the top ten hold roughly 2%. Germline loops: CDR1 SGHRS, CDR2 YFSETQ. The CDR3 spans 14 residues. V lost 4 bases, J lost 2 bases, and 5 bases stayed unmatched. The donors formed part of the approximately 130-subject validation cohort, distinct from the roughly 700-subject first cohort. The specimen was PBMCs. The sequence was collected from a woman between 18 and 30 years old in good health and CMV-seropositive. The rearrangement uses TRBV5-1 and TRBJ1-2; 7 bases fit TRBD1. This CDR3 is CASSAGQPNYGYTF. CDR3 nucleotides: TGCGCCAGCAGCGCGGGACAGCCAAACTATGGCTACACCTTC.